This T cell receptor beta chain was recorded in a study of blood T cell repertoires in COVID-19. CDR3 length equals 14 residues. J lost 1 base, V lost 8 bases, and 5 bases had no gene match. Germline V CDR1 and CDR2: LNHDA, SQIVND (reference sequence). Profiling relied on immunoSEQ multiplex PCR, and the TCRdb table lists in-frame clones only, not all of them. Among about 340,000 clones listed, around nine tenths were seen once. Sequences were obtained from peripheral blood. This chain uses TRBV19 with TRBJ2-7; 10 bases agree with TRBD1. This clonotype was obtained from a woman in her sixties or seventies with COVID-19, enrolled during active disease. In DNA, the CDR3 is TGTGCCAGTTCCTTGGGACAGGGGTCCTACGAGCAGTACTTC. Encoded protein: CASSLGQGSYEQYF.